Presented here are 8 T cell receptor beta chains from one specimen sequenced in a study of blood T cell repertoires in COVID-19. TCRdb's copy holds only in-frame clones and misses some; the assay was immunoSEQ multiplex PCR. The repertoire consists of about 58,000 clones, with about 90% occurring once and the leading ten covering around an eighth. Sequencing input: peripheral blood. These receptors came from a man aged 60 to 69 with active COVID-19.

CDR3 nucleotides: TGTGCCAGCAGTTCTAGAGGAGGGATCAATCAGCCCCAGCATTTT. Translating gives CASSSRGGINQPQHF. This chain joins TRBV28 and TRBJ1-5; D unresolved. CDR1 is MDHEN, CDR2 SYDVKM, per germline. This CDR3 region has 15 residues. The V and J ends lost 4 bases and 3 bases respectively, with 13 bases between them.

This chain connects TRBV18 to TRBJ2-7, with D unclear. This CDR3 has 13 amino acids. In germline, CDR1 is KGHSH, CDR2 LQKENI. Trimming shortened V by 0 bases and J by 0 bases, and 3 bases separated the two germline ends. CDR3 DNA sequence: TGTGCCAGCTCACCACCGAGCTCCTACGAGCAGTACTTC. Protein product: CASSPPSSYEQYF.

This sequence joins TRBV4-1 and TRBJ2-1, with 12 nucleotides matching TRBD2. The CDR3 runs 14 residues. Germline loops: CDR1 MGHRA, CDR2 YSYEKL. V gave up 7 bases and J gave up 6 bases; unmatched junction bases: 4. CDR3 region: CASTRTSGINEQFF. The CDR3 DNA is TGCGCCAGCACCCGGACTAGCGGGATCAATGAGCAGTTCTTC.

This clone turned up a few times. The J gene is TRBJ1-5, the V gene TRBV7-2, with no clear D. Germline V gene lookup returns CDR1 SGHTA and CDR2 FQGNSA. Trimming stripped 1 base from V and 4 bases from J, with 11 bases between. The CDR3 totals 15 residues. The CDR3 loop reads CASSLGGSLNQPQHF. CDR3 nucleotide sequence: TGTGCCAGCAGCTTAGGTGGCTCTCTTAATCAGCCCCAGCATTTT.

The genes are TRBV7-9 and TRBJ2-7; D is possibly TRBD2 (5 bases). CDR3 length equals 17 residues. The germline V gene has CDR1 SEHNR and CDR2 FQNEAQ (reference sequence). The V end lost 7 bases, the J end lost 0 bases, and 22 bases lay between the germline ends. CDR3 loop: CASNVVPGVPSSYEQYF. CDR3 in DNA: TGTGCCAGCAACGTCGTACCCGGGGTCCCTAGCTCCTACGAGCAGTACTTC.

The genes are TRBV10-3 and TRBJ1-1; D is unresolved. The CDR3 is made up of 13 amino acids. Deletions cut 7 bases from V and 0 bases from J, with 9 bases between. The germline CDR1 and CDR2 sequences are ENHRY and SYGVKD. Written as DNA, the CDR3 is TGTGCCATCATAGGAGCGGTGAACACTGAAGCTTTCTTT. Amino acids: CAIIGAVNTEAFF.

This clone was detected only a few times. The chain carries TRBV10-2 and TRBJ2-5; 11 positions agree with TRBD2. The CDR3 is made up of 18 amino acids. Germline CDR1 is WSHSY and CDR2 is SAAADI. After removal of 0 bases from V and 0 bases from J, the junction contained 6 bases not matched to a gene. The CDR3 spells CASSESSLAGGHQETQYF. As DNA, the CDR3 is TGCGCCAGCAGTGAGTCGAGCCTAGCGGGAGGACACCAAGAGACCCAGTACTTC.

V is TRBV5-3 and J is TRBJ2-1, with a tentative D call TRBD1 (6 bases). TRBV5-3 is an ORF, and what it does is uncertain. The CDR3 has 15 amino acids. The V end was cut by 3 bases, the J end by 1 base, with 11 bases between. The CDR3 loop reads CARSSGTPSYNEQFF. In nucleotides, the CDR3 is TGTGCCAGAAGCTCCGGGACACCTTCCTACAATGAGCAGTTCTTC.